The 30 T cell receptor beta chains presented below share a single source sample, sequenced in a study of cytomegalovirus exposure and HLA in healthy donors. The primer mix had 60 Vbeta and 13 Jbeta primers. Profiled with immunoSEQ multiplex PCR; TCRdb holds only in-frame clones, not every one. The repertoire includes under 200,000 clones, about 85% of them detected once, and around 6.6% sits in the top ten. The sequenced sample was PBMCs. The receptors here all came from a male donor in good health and CMV-seropositive.

This sequence joins TRBV28 and TRBJ1-2; no clear D. Germline CDR1 is MDHEN and CDR2 is SYDVKM. Trimming cost V 2 bases and J 8 bases, with 9 bases left between them. This CDR3 has 12 residues. The chain's CDR3 is CASSLQAQGYTF. CDR3 bases: TGTGCCAGCAGTTTACAGGCCCAAGGCTACACCTTC.

The rearrangement links TRBV21-1 to TRBJ2-1; the table's D call, TRBD2, has no DNA check behind it. TRBV21-1 is marked as a pseudogene. The CDR3 spans 16 residues. CDR3 nucleotides: TGTGCCAGCTTGCACCCGGCGGAACTTAGCAACAATGAGCAGTTCTTC. Its translation: CASLHPAELSNNEQFF.

The chain couples TRBV5-4 to TRBJ2-7, with a tentative D call TRBD1 (5 bases). Between the trimmed V and J ends, which lost 3 bases and 2 bases, there was a span of 12 bases. Germline CDR1 reads SGHNT; CDR2 reads YYREEE (reference sequence). The CDR3 runs to 14 residues. CDR3: CASSSPGIPYEQYF. The CDR3, as DNA: TGTGCCAGCAGCTCTCCAGGGATACCCTACGAGCAGTACTTC.

The gene calls are TRBV7-9 and TRBJ2-4, with 8 nucleotides matching TRBD1. Trimming cost V 5 bases and J 8 bases; bases outside gene matches: 8. The CDR3 runs 14 residues. Germline V lookup: CDR1 SEHNR, CDR2 FQNEAQ (reference sequence). The CDR3 nucleotides are TGTGCCAGCAGCCGAGACAGGGGCCGAGACATTCAGTACTTC. Residues: CASSRDRGRDIQYF.

V is TRBV28 and J is TRBJ2-7; unclear D gene. CDR3 length equals 16 residues. Germline CDR1 and CDR2: MDHEN and SYDVKM. The ends were cut back, 2 bases at V and 2 bases at J, with 16 bases in the middle. The CDR3 region is CASSLVRHRITYEQYF. The CDR3 DNA reads as TGTGCCAGCAGTTTAGTCAGACACCGAATAACCTACGAGCAGTACTTC.

The chain couples TRBV4-2 to TRBJ2-2, with D unresolved. CDR3 length: 14 residues. The V gene lost 0 bases and the J gene lost 5 bases, with 7 bases spanning the gap. CDR1 and CDR2 from the germline V gene are LGHNA and YNFKEQ. The CDR3 region is CASSQDRSTGELFF. The DNA for the CDR3 is TGTGCCAGCAGCCAAGATAGAAGTACCGGGGAGCTGTTTTTT.

In its sample, this clone was seen a few times. This CDR3 reads CATSPGGGRIYNEQFF. The CDR3, as DNA: TGTGCCACCAGCCCGGGCGGAGGGAGGATCTACAATGAGCAGTTCTTC. The chain joins TRBV15 to TRBJ2-1; weak D call: TRBD2 (6 bases). The V and J ends lost 5 bases and 3 bases respectively, with 17 bases between them. Germline V gives CDR1 LNHNV, CDR2 YYDKDF (reference sequence). This CDR3 comprises 16 residues.

This chain connects TRBV5-1 to TRBJ2-7; perhaps TRBD1 as D (6 bases). V lost 4 bases and J lost 5, with 19 bases in between. This CDR3 spans 15 amino acids. Germline CDR1 and CDR2: SGHRS and YFSETQ. The CDR3 spells CASSLRDIQRNEQYF. Here the CDR3 DNA reads TGCGCCAGCAGCCTAAGGGACATCCAGCGCAACGAGCAGTACTTC. Supplemented by reference TRBV5-1 and TRBJ2-7, the full variable domain reads KAGVTQTPRYLIKTRGQQVTLSCSPISGHRSVSWYQQTPGQGLQFLFEYFSETQRNKGNFPGRFSGRQFSNSRSEMNVSTLELGDSALYLCASSLRDIQRNEQYFGPGTRLTVT.

V gene TRBV25-1 combines with J gene TRBJ2-1; TRBD2 agrees at 8 bases. There are 13 residues in the CDR3. V shed 8 bases, J shed 5 bases, and the junction held 5 bases outside the gene matches. The germline V gene has CDR1 MGHDK and CDR2 SYGVNS. The CDR3 region is CASSSSGNNEQFF. DNA for the CDR3: TGTGCCAGCTCGAGTAGCGGGAACAATGAGCAGTTCTTC.

This clone was seen only a few times. This sequence joins TRBV18 and TRBJ1-5; D call uncertain. V was cut by 5 bases and J by 0 bases, with 8 bases left in between. The CDR3 has 14 residues. Germline V gene sequence: CDR1 KGHSH, CDR2 LQKENI. CDR3 loop: CASSTQDSNQPQHF. The CDR3 nucleotides are TGTGCCAGCTCAACCCAGGATAGCAATCAGCCCCAGCATTTT.

This clone occurred a few times. Mismatch with germline at one junction end may stem from a read error. The chain uses TRBV7-9 and TRBJ2-7; D gene uncertain. Germline V gene lookup returns CDR1 SEHNR and CDR2 FQNEAQ (reference sequence). The CDR3 is 11 residues long. The CDR3 DNA reads as TGTTCCAGCAGCCTTCGACATCAGCAGTACTTC. The encoded protein is CSSSLRHQQYF.

The chain uses TRBV2 and TRBJ2-5; D not resolved. V was clipped by 6 bases and J by 4 bases, with 9 bases between them. The CDR3 runs to 12 residues. Per the germline V gene, CDR1 is SNHLY and CDR2 is FYNNEI. The CDR3 here is CASREYTETQYF. The CDR3, as DNA: TGTGCCAGCAGAGAGTATACAGAGACCCAGTACTTC.

J is TRBJ2-7 and V is TRBV28, with D unresolved. The CDR3 is 15 amino acids. V lost 2 bases, J lost 4 bases, and 15 bases lay in between. Germline V lookup: CDR1 MDHEN, CDR2 SYDVKM. The CDR3 region is CASSLTENLRYEQYF. The DNA for the CDR3 is TGTGCCAGCAGTTTAACCGAGAATTTGAGGTACGAGCAGTACTTC.

This chain links TRBV11-2 with TRBJ2-7; D possibly corresponds to TRBD2 (5 bases). V lost 5 bases to trimming and J lost 3 bases, with 14 bases between them. The CDR3 length is 14 residues. CDR1 SGHAT and CDR2 FQNNGV come from the germline V gene. The CDR3 nucleotides are TGTGCCAGCAGCCCGGCGGGTAGCGTCTACGAGCAGTACTTC. It translates to CASSPAGSVYEQYF.

This clone was seen just once. The chain recombines TRBV10-2 with TRBJ2-1, with 10 bases matching TRBD2. The germline CDR1 and CDR2 sequences are WSHSY and SAAADI. This CDR3 comprises 14 residues. The J segment lost 4 bases and the V segment lost 4 bases, leaving 1 base of the junction unmatched. CDR3 DNA sequence: TGCGCCAGCAGTGGGACTAGCGGTTACAATGAGCAGTTCTTC. This gives the protein CASSGTSGYNEQFF.

The chain joins TRBV5-6 to TRBJ2-1, with 8 bases matching TRBD2. CDR3 length: 14 residues. The V gene's germline CDR1 is SGHDT and CDR2 YYEEEE. V shed 2 bases and J 5 bases; nucleotides not matched to a gene: 3. Written as DNA, the CDR3 is TGTGCCAGCAGCTTTCTAGCGGGTAACAATGAGCAGTTCTTC. Protein sequence: CASSFLAGNNEQFF.

The rearrangement links TRBV11-2 to TRBJ2-1; tentative D call: TRBD1 (5 bases). Trimming took off 2 bases at V and 3 bases at J, with 5 bases between the two ends. Germline CDR1 and CDR2: SGHAT and FQNNGV. The CDR3 has 13 amino acids. The CDR3 loop is CASSLQGYNEQFF. The DNA for the CDR3 is TGTGCCAGCAGCTTACAGGGCTACAATGAGCAGTTCTTC.

This chain joins TRBV2 and TRBJ1-5; D may be TRBD1 (5 bases). V lost 1 base and J 4 bases, leaving 14 bases between the germline ends. The CDR3 has 16 amino acids. Germline V gene sequence: CDR1 SNHLY, CDR2 FYNNEI. The CDR3 DNA follows: TGTGCCAGCAGTGAAGGAGGACATCGCCATAATCAGCCCCAGCATTTT. As protein: CASSEGGHRHNQPQHF. Complete variable domain (other parts from reference TRBV2 and TRBJ1-5): EPEVTQTPSHQVTQMGQEVILRCVPISNHLYFYWYRQILGQKVEFLVSFYNNEISEKSEIFDDQFSVERPDGSNFTLKIRSTKLEDSAMYFCASSEGGHRHNQPQHFGDGTRLSIL.

The table lists this clone with a count of one. The genes are TRBV19 and TRBJ1-3; 9 bases are shared with TRBD1. The CDR3 has 16 amino acids. CDR1 LNHDA and CDR2 SQIVND come from the germline V gene (reference sequence). Trimming at V came to 8 bases and at J to 0 bases, leaving 8 bases not matched to a gene. CDR3 sequence: CASGPGQGFSGNTIYF. The CDR3 DNA reads TGTGCCAGTGGACCGGGACAGGGCTTCTCTGGAAACACCATATATTTT.

The chain uses TRBV29-1 and TRBJ1-2; TRBD1 aligns across 9 bases. This CDR3 has 16 residues. V dropped 4 bases and J dropped 7; count of bases not matched to a gene: 16. Germline-derived CDR1 and CDR2 are SQVTM and ANQGSEA. This CDR3 is CSVGLIGGTGNVGYTF. In DNA, the CDR3 is TGCAGCGTTGGGTTAATTGGCGGGACAGGGAACGTTGGCTACACCTTC.

Only a few counts were recorded for this clone. V usage is TRBV18 and J usage is TRBJ2-3, with D maybe TRBD2 (6 bases). Germline lookup yields CDR1 KGHSH and CDR2 LQKENI. V lost 2 bases, J lost 3 bases, and 12 bases lay in between. The CDR3 spans 15 residues. The CDR3 loop reads CASSPGGMATDTQYF. The CDR3 DNA sequence: TGTGCCAGCTCACCAGGAGGGATGGCGACAGATACGCAGTATTTT.

The J gene is TRBJ1-2, the V gene TRBV4-1; possibly TRBD1 for D (5 bases). Germline lookup yields CDR1 MGHRA and CDR2 YSYEKL. Trimming cost V 4 bases and J 2 bases, with 23 bases left between them. The CDR3 contains 18 residues. The CDR3 region has the DNA TGCGCCAGCAGCCTCAAAGAGCCCGACAGTGATTGGAACTATGGCTACACCTTC. It codes for CASSLKEPDSDWNYGYTF.

J is TRBJ1-1 and V is TRBV6-4; TRBD1 agrees at 12 bases. The V gene's germline CDR1 is MRHNA and CDR2 SNTAGT. This CDR3 is built from 13 residues. V shed 6 bases, J shed 10 bases, and the junction held 6 bases outside the gene matches. The CDR3 sequence: CASRGQGAIGAFF. CDR3 DNA: TGTGCCAGCAGGGGACAGGGGGCAATCGGAGCTTTCTTT.

V gene TRBV2 combines with J gene TRBJ2-7, with D possibly matching TRBD2 (5 bases). V was shortened by 5 bases and J by 3 bases, with 11 bases between the two germline ends. This CDR3 spans 13 amino acids. Germline CDR1 reads SNHLY; CDR2 reads FYNNEI. The CDR3 reads CASSSGGGYEQYF. DNA of the CDR3: TGTGCCAGCAGTAGCGGAGGAGGCTACGAGCAGTACTTC.

The chain carries TRBV5-1 and TRBJ2-3; D may be TRBD2 (6 bases). CDR3 size: 15 residues. The ends were cut back, 4 bases at V and 3 bases at J, with 15 bases in the middle. Per germline, CDR1 SGHRS and CDR2 YFSETQ. The DNA for the CDR3 is TGCGCCAGCAGCCTTTTCCCCGGGAGTACAGATACGCAGTATTTT. It codes for CASSLFPGSTDTQYF.

This clone was picked up a small number of times. The V gene is TRBV6-4, the J gene TRBJ2-7; maybe TRBD2 (6 bases). V was shortened by 9 bases and J by 3 bases, with 18 bases between the two germline ends. The germline V gene has CDR1 MRHNA and CDR2 SNTAGT. The CDR3 totals 14 residues. CDR3 sequence: CASRRRDWNYEQYF. The CDR3 coding sequence is TGTGCCAGTCGGAGGAGGGACTGGAACTACGAGCAGTACTTC.

The chain joins TRBV28 to TRBJ1-3; 9 bases match TRBD1. Unmatched junction bases numbered 8, after V lost 4 bases and J lost 7 bases. Germline CDR1 MDHEN, CDR2 SYDVKM. The CDR3 totals 15 residues. CDR3: CASSSGQGLGNTIYF. The CDR3 region has the DNA TGTGCCAGCAGTTCTGGACAGGGGCTAGGGAACACCATATATTTT.

V and J are TRBV6-1 and TRBJ2-7; 7 bases match TRBD2. The CDR3 has 14 residues. Losses at the gene ends were 8 bases for V and 3 bases for J; bases not matched to a gene: 10. In germline, CDR1 is MNHNS, CDR2 SASEGT. In DNA form, the CDR3 reads TGTGCCAGCTTCAAAAAGCGGGACGGCTACGAGCAGTACTTC. Protein: CASFKKRDGYEQYF.

This chain connects TRBV19 to TRBJ2-2; possible D gene TRBD2, 6 bases. Germline V gene sequence: CDR1 LNHDA, CDR2 SQIVND (reference sequence). The V end lost 6 bases, the J end lost 6 bases, and 11 bases lay between the germline ends. The length of the CDR3 is 13 residues. The DNA for the CDR3 is TGTGCCAGTAGCGGCGGGATTGCCGGGGAGCTGTTTTTT. This encodes CASSGGIAGELFF.

This chain connects TRBV7-2 to TRBJ2-7; tentative D call: TRBD1 (6 bases). The germline V gene encodes CDR1 SGHTA and CDR2 FQGNSA. The CDR3 is 16 amino acids. The germline V and J ends were trimmed by 1 base and 2 bases, with 15 bases remaining between them. CDR3 nucleotides: TGTGCCAGCAGCTTAGTTCACAAAGGGGGAACCTACGAGCAGTACTTC. It encodes CASSLVHKGGTYEQYF.